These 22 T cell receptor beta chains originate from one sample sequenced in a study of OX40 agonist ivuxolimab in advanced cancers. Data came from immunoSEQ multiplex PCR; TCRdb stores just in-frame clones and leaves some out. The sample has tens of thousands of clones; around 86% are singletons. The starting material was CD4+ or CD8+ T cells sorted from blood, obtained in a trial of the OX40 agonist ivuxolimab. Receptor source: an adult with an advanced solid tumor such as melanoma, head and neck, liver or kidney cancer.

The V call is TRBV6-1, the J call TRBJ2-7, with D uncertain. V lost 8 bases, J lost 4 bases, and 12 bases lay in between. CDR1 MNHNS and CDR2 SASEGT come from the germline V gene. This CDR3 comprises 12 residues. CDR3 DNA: TGTGCCAGCTCAAGCCTGAGTTACGAGCAGTACTTC. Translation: CASSSLSYEQYF.

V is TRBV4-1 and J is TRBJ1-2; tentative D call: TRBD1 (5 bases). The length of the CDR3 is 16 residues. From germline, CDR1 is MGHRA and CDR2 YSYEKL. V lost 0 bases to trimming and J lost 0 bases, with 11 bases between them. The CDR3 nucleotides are TGCGCCAGCAGCCAAGATGGGGGGGGAGCTAACTATGGCTACACCTTC. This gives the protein CASSQDGGGANYGYTF.

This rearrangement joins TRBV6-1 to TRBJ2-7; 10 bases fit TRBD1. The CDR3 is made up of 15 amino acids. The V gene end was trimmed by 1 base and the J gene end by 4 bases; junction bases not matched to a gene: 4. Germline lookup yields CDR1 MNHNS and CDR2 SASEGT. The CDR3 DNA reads TGTGCCAGCAGTGAAGGACAGGGGGCTGGTTACGAGCAGTACTTC. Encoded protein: CASSEGQGAGYEQYF.

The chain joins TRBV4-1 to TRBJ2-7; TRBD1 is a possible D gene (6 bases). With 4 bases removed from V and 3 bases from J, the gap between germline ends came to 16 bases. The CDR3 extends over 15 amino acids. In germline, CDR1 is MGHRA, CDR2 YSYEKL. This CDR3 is CASSPHTGRVYEQYF. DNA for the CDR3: TGCGCCAGCAGCCCTCATACAGGGAGAGTCTACGAGCAGTACTTC.

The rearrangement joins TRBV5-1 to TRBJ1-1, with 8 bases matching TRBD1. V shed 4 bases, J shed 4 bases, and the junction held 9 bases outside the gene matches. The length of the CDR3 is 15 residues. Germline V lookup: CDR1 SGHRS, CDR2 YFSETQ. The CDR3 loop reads CASSRGPQGGTEAFF. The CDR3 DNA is TGCGCCAGCAGCCGTGGGCCACAGGGGGGCACTGAAGCTTTCTTT.

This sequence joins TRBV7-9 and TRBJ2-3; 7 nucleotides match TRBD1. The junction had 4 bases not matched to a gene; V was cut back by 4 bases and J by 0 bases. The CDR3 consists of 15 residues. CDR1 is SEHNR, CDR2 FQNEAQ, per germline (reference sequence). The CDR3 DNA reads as TGTGCCAGCAGCTCCAACAGGGGCAGCACAGATACGCAGTATTTT. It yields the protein CASSSNRGSTDTQYF.

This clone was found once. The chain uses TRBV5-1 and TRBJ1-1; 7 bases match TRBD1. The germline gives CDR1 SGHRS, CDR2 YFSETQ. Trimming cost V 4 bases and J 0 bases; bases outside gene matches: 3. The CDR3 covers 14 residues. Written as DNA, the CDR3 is TGCGCCAGCAGCCCCAGGGGGGTGAACACTGAAGCTTTCTTT. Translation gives CASSPRGVNTEAFF.

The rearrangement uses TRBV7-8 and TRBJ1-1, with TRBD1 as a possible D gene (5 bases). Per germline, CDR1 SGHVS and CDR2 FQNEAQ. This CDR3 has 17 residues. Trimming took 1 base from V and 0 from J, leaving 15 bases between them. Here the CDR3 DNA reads TGTGCCAGCAGCTTAGAAGTCCAGGGCACAGTGAACACTGAAGCTTTCTTT. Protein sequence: CASSLEVQGTVNTEAFF.

The DNA for the CDR3 is TGTGCCAGCAGCTTAGGGCAGCCTAATGAAAAACTGTTTTTT. This gives the protein CASSLGQPNEKLFF. The V call is TRBV7-8, the J call TRBJ1-4; the D is unclear. The V gene lost 1 base and the J gene lost 3 bases, with 6 bases spanning the gap. CDR1 is SGHVS and CDR2 is FQNEAQ in the germline V gene. The CDR3 is made up of 14 amino acids.

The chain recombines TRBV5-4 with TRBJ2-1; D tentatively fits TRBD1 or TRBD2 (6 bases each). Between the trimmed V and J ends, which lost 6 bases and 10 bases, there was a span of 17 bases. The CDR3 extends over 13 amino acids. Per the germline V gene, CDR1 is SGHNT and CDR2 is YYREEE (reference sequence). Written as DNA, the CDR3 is TGTGCCAGCACCGATCCAGGGGCGGGAGAGCAGTTCTTC. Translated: CASTDPGAGEQFF. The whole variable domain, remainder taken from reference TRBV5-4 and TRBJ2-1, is ETGVTQSPTHLIKTRGQQVTLRCSSQSGHNTVSWYQQALGQGPQFIFQYYREEENGRGNFPPRFSGLQFPNYSSELNVNALELDDSALYLCASTDPGAGEQFFGPGTRLTVL.

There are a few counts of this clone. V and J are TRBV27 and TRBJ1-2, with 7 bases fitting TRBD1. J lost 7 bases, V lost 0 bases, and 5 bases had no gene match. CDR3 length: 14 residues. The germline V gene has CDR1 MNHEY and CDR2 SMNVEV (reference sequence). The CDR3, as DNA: TGTGCCAGCAGTTTATCGACAGGGTTGACTGGCTACACCTTC. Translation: CASSLSTGLTGYTF.

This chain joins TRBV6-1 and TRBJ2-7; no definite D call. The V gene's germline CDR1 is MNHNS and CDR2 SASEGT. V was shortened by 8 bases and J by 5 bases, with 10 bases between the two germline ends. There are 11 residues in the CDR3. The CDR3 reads CASLWVDEQYF. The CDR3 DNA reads TGTGCCAGCCTCTGGGTTGACGAGCAGTACTTC.

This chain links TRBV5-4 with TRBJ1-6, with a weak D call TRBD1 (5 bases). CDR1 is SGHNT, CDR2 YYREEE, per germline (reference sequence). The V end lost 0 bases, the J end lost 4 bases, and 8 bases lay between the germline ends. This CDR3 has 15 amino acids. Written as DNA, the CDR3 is TGTGCCAGCAGCTTGGGGGGGGTTTATAATTCACCCCTCCACTTT. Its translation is CASSLGGVYNSPLHF.

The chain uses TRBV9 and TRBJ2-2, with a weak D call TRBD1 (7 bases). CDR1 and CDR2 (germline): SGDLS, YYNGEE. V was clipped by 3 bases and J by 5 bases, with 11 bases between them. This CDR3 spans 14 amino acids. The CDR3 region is CASSGQGGTGELFF. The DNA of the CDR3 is TGTGCCAGCAGCGGCCAGGGGGGAACCGGGGAGCTGTTTTTT.

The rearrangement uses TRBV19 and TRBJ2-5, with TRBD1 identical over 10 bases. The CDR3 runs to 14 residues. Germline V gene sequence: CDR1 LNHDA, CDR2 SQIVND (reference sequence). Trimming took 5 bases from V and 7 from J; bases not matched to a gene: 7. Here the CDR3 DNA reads TGTGCCAGTAGTCCCGGGACAGGGGTCGGGACCCAGTACTTC. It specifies CASSPGTGVGTQYF.

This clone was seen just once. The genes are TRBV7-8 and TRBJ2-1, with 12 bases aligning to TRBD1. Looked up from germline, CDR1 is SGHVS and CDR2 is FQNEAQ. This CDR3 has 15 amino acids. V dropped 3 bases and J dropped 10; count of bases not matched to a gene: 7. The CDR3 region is CASSFIPGQGAEQFF. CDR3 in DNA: TGTGCCAGCAGCTTTATCCCGGGACAGGGGGCGGAGCAGTTCTTC. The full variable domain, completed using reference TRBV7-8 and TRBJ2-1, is GAGVSQSPRYKVAKRGQDVALRCDPISGHVSLFWYQQALGQGPEFLTYFQNEAQLDKSGLPSDRFFAERPEGSVSTLKIQRTQQEDSAVYLCASSFIPGQGAEQFFGPGTRLTVL.

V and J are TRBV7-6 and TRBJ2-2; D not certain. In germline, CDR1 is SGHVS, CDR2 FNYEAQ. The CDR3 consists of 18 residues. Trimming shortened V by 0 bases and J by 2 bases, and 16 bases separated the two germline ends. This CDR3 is CASSLARIGDRNTGELFF. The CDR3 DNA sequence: TGTGCCAGCAGCTTAGCGAGAATCGGCGACCGAAACACCGGGGAGCTGTTTTTT.

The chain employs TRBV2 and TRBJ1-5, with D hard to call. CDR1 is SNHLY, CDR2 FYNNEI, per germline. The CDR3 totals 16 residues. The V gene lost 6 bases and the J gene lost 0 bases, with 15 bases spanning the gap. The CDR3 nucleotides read TGTGCCAGCAGGGGGTTCGAGGACTATAGCAATCAGCCCCAGCATTTT. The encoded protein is CASRGFEDYSNQPQHF.

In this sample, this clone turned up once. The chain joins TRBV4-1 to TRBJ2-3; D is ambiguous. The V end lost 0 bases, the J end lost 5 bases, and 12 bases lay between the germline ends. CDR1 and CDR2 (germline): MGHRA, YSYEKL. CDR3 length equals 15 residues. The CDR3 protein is CASSQEGRAGDTQYF. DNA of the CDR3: TGCGCCAGCAGCCAAGAGGGTAGGGCAGGAGATACGCAGTATTTT.

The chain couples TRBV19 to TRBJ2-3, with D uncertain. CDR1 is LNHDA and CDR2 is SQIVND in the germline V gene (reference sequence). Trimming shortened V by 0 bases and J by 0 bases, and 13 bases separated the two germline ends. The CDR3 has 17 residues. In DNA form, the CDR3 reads TGTGCCAGTAGTATAGATCCTAACGTTGCTAGCACAGATACGCAGTATTTT. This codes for CASSIDPNVASTDTQYF.

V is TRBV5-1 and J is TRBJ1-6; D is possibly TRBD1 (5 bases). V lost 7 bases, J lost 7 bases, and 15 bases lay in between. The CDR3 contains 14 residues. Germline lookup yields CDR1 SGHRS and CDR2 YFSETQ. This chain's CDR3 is CASGLTDQNSPLHF. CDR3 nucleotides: TGCGCCAGCGGATTGACAGACCAAAATTCACCCCTCCACTTT. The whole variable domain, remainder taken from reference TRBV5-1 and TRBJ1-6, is KAGVTQTPRYLIKTRGQQVTLSCSPISGHRSVSWYQQTPGQGLQFLFEYFSETQRNKGNFPGRFSGRQFSNSRSEMNVSTLELGDSALYLCASGLTDQNSPLHFGNGTRLTVT.

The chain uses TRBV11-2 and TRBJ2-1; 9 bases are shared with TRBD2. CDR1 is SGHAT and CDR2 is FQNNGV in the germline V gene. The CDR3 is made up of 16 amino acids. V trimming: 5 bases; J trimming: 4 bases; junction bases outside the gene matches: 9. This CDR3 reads CASSPGAGGLYNEQFF. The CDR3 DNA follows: TGTGCCAGCAGCCCAGGGGCGGGGGGGCTGTACAATGAGCAGTTCTTC.